This T cell receptor (beta chain) was identified during a study of monozygotic twins with inflammatory bowel disease. Germline V gene lookup returns CDR1 LGHNA and CDR2 YNFKEQ. The CDR3 extends over 18 amino acids. One entry per CDR3 protein, without DNA, is what TCRdb gives after re-calling the 5' RACE reads. The listing records approximately 120,000 distinct CDR3 sequences. The clonotype comes from a human donor with ulcerative colitis or Crohn's disease, or a healthy co-twin of an affected twin (not recorded which). Sequencing used blood. The chain employs TRBV4-2 and TRBJ2-3; TCRdb picks TRBD2, but there is no DNA to check that call. CDR3 loop: CASSRPAGTLDSTDTQYF.